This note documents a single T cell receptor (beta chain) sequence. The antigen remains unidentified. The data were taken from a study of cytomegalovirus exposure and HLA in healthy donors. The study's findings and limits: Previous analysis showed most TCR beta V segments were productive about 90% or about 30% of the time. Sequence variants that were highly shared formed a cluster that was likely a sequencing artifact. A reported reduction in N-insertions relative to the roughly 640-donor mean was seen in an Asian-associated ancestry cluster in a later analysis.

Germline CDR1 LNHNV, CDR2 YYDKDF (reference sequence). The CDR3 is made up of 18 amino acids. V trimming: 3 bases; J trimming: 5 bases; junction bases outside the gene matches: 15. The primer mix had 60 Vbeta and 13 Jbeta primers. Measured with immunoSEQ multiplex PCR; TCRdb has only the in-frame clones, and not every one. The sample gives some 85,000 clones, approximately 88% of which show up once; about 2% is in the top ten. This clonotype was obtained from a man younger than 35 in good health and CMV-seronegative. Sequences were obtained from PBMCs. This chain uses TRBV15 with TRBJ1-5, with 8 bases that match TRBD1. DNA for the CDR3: TGTGCCACCAGCAGGGACAGGGTGGGAGTTCCCCCCTATCAGCCCCAGCATTTT. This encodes CATSRDRVGVPPYQPQHF. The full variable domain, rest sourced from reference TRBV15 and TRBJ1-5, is DAMVIQNPRYQVTQFGKPVTLSCSQTLNHNVMYWYQQKSSQAPKLLFHYYDKDFNNEADTPDNFQSRRPNTSFCFLDIRSPGLGDTAMYLCATSRDRVGVPPYQPQHFGDGTRLSIL.